These 12 T cell receptor beta chains share one sample of origin, sequenced in a study of blood T cell repertoires in COVID-19. Generated by immunoSEQ multiplex PCR, the TCRdb table keeps only in-frame clones and is missing some. The repertoire consists of 200,000 to 300,000 clones, with around 90% occurring once and the leading ten covering 2% to 3%. Input material: peripheral blood. These receptors all stem from a person under 30 with COVID-19, enrolled during active disease.

V usage is TRBV4-1 and J usage is TRBJ2-7, with D perhaps TRBD2 (6 bases). The germline CDR1 and CDR2 sequences are MGHRA and YSYEKL. The germline V and J ends were trimmed by 0 bases and 2 bases, with 14 bases remaining between them. The CDR3 has 16 residues. In DNA form, the CDR3 reads TGCGCCAGCAGCCAAGATTGGGTTAGCGGACCCTACGAGCAGTACTTC. Translation gives CASSQDWVSGPYEQYF.

This clone was observed a single time. This rearrangement joins TRBV24-1 to TRBJ1-5, with D unclear. Germline CDR1 reads KGHDR; CDR2 reads SFDVKD. The CDR3 loop spans 15 amino acids. Trimming removed 2 bases at V and 4 bases at J, with 11 bases between. In DNA form, the CDR3 reads TGTGCCACCAGTGATTCATGGGCCGCTAATCAGCCCCAGCATTTT. It is translated as CATSDSWAANQPQHF.

This clone was detected only a few times. This chain links TRBV4-1 with TRBJ1-1, with 7 bases aligning to TRBD1. In germline, CDR1 is MGHRA, CDR2 YSYEKL. With V trimmed by 2 bases and J by 0 bases, 3 bases remained unmatched. The CDR3 contains 15 residues. The CDR3 coding sequence is TGCGCCAGCAGCCAAACACAGGGGTTGAACACTGAAGCTTTCTTT. Amino acid sequence: CASSQTQGLNTEAFF.

The chain has TRBV10-3 and TRBJ2-1; 8 bases fit TRBD2. V lost 10 bases, J lost 2 bases, and 19 bases stayed unmatched. The CDR3 has 18 amino acids. CDR1 ENHRY and CDR2 SYGVKD come from the germline V gene. This CDR3 is CATLRLAGPNQAYNEQFF. DNA for the CDR3: TGTGCCACCTTGAGGCTAGCGGGTCCCAACCAGGCCTACAATGAGCAGTTCTTC.

CDR3 sequence reads: CASRPGQFNEKLFF. DNA for the CDR3: TGTGCCAGTAGGCCGGGACAGTTCAATGAAAAACTGTTTTTT. The chain is built from TRBV19 and TRBJ1-4, with 7 bases matching TRBD1. This CDR3 has 14 amino acids. Trimming took 6 bases from V and 5 from J; bases not matched to a gene: 6. Germline values: CDR1 LNHDA, CDR2 SQIVND (reference sequence). The full variable domain, its missing parts supplied by reference TRBV19 and TRBJ1-4, is DGGITQSPKYLFRKEGQNVTLSCEQNLNHDAMYWYRQDPGQGLRLIYYSQIVNDFQKGDIAEGYSVSREKKESFPLTVTSAQKNPTAFYLCASRPGQFNEKLFFGSGTQLSVL.

This clone was seen just once. CDR3 protein: CASSQTGQTITDTQYF. In DNA, the CDR3 is TGTGCCAGCAGCCAAACGGGACAAACGATCACAGATACGCAGTATTTT. The chain combines TRBV4-2 with TRBJ2-3, with a tentative D call TRBD1 (6 bases). The CDR3 extends over 16 amino acids. With 2 bases removed from V and 2 bases from J, the gap between germline ends came to 14 bases. Germline lookup yields CDR1 LGHNA and CDR2 YNFKEQ.

The rearrangement uses TRBV3-1 (or the pseudogene TRBV3-2) and TRBJ1-1; possibly TRBD1 for D (5 bases). The CDR3 covers 14 residues. Germline CDR1 LGHDT, CDR2 YNNKEL (reference sequence). Trimming shortened V by 0 bases and J by 6 bases, and 11 bases separated the two germline ends. The CDR3 bases are TGTGCCAGCAGCCAAGAGGACGGGGGAGCTGAAGCTTTCTTT. It yields the protein CASSQEDGGAEAFF.

The genes are TRBV9 and TRBJ1-3; D remains unclear. Germline CDR1 reads SGDLS; CDR2 reads YYNGEE. Deletions cut 0 bases from V and 9 bases from J, with 13 bases between. The CDR3 consists of 14 residues. In DNA, the CDR3 is TGTGCCAGCAGCGTAGTAGGGAGAGGGAGCACCATATATTTT. This codes for CASSVVGRGSTIYF.

V and J are TRBV29-1 and TRBJ2-4; D might be TRBD2 (6 bases). Germline values: CDR1 SQVTM, CDR2 ANQGSEA. V lost 3 bases and J lost 4, with 22 bases in between. This CDR3 spans 17 amino acids. This chain's CDR3 is CSVDGGPGRITKNIQYF. Here the CDR3 DNA reads TGCAGCGTTGACGGGGGACCGGGACGAATCACTAAAAACATTCAGTACTTC.

This clone was counted a single time. CDR3 amino acids: CASSFGRGRVWQPQHF. The DNA of the CDR3 is TGTGCCAGCAGTTTTGGCAGGGGGCGAGTGTGGCAGCCCCAGCATTTT. The gene calls are TRBV28 and TRBJ1-5, with 8 positions matching TRBD1. CDR3 length equals 16 residues. V was pared by 3 bases and J by 7 bases, with 11 bases of the junction left unmatched. Germline CDR1 and CDR2: MDHEN and SYDVKM.

A single count supports this clone. J is TRBJ2-1 and V is TRBV28; TRBD1 might be the D (5 bases). This CDR3 has 14 amino acids. Trimming left V 6 bases short and J 6 bases short, with 15 bases between. The germline CDR1 and CDR2 sequences are MDHEN and SYDVKM. The CDR3 loop reads CASSLRALGNEQFF. The CDR3 DNA is TGTGCCAGCAGCCTCAGGGCTTTAGGCAATGAGCAGTTCTTC.

The chain has TRBV9 and TRBJ2-7; D ambiguous. The CDR3 length is 13 residues. Per germline, CDR1 SGDLS and CDR2 YYNGEE. The germline V and J ends were trimmed by 3 bases and 5 bases, with 12 bases remaining between them. The CDR3, as DNA: TGTGCCAGCAGCGAGGAGCCCGCGAACGAGCAGTACTTC. This gives the protein CASSEEPANEQYF.